The sequence of this T cell receptor beta chain was determined in a study of T cell repertoires in cytomegalovirus infection. Study as a whole: Recently described HLA-C-restricted plus well-studied HLA-B-restricted CMV epitopes were used. TCR beta signatures that were public indicated CMV infection and matching HLA type.

Regarding the study as a whole: The ex vivo response was dominated by HLA-C-restricted CMV-specific TCR beta clonotypes.

Points on this clonotype: What it binds is unknown. One end of the junction is discordant with germline, which a read error may explain.

Germline V gene data show CDR1 as SGHVS and CDR2 as FQNEAQ. The length of the CDR3 is 16 residues. TCRdb passed the reads through MiXCR, listing each CDR3 protein once. The table shows approximately 220,000 distinct CDR3 sequences, with about 38% occurring only once. The material was CD8+ T cells from cultured PBMCs, obtained from culture after CMV antigen stimulation. The origin of this receptor is a human donor in good health (CMV status not recorded). Some clones in this sample may be carry-over from other donors' samples. J is TRBJ1-1 and V is TRBV7-8, with a weak D call TRBD1 (5 bases). The CDR3 sequence: CASSLARGEANTEAFF. DNA for the CDR3: TGTGCCAGCAGCCTAGCCCGGGGCGAAGCGAACACTGAAGCTTTCTTT.